This T cell receptor beta chain derives from a study of Graves' ophthalmopathy and Graves' hyperthyroidism. Study outcomes and limitations: Appearing in blood as well were most expanded thyroid clonotypes above 0.001 frequency. This model predicted ophthalmopathy progression (sensitivity 65% to 71%, specificity around 72%).

The CDR3 totals 13 residues. V lost 1 base and J lost 5, with 9 bases in between. Germline values: CDR1 SGHRS, CDR2 YFSETQ. Many counts were recorded for this clonotype. The antigen remains unidentified. The sequenced template was RNA, covering the TCR beta CDR3 region. RT-PCR in the first round used HTBI primers; a second-round multiplex PCR followed. TCRdb fed the multiplex PCR reads into MiXCR, producing one record per CDR3 protein. The data show about 620,000 distinct CDR3 sequences, roughly 20% seen once. The source of the PBMCs was 10 ml of fresh peripheral blood. The TCR originated in a woman younger than 35 with stable Graves' hyperthyroidism. Some clones in this sample may be carry-over from other donors' samples. The rearrangement joins TRBV5-1 to TRBJ1-1; D is unresolved. The sequenced sample consisted of peripheral blood. CDR3 amino acids: CASSLQRETEAFF. The CDR3 bases are TGCGCCAGCAGCTTGCAGAGGGAAACTGAAGCTTTCTTT.